The clone carrying this T cell receptor beta chain was found a few times. As yet, its antigen is unknown. These data belong to a study of response to subunit inactivated influenza vaccine. General observations from the study: It was suggested by the authors that few new T cells are recruited by each seasonal influenza vaccination.

Using its own MiXCR run on the RT-PCR reads, TCRdb lists one record per CDR3 protein. The sample consists of 550,000 to 800,000 distinct CDR3 sequences, 15% to 18% of them appearing once. This CDR3 has 16 residues. The J segment lost 2 bases and the V segment lost 1 base, leaving 4 bases of the junction unmatched. CDR1 and CDR2 (germline): MGHRA, YSYEKL. The sample consisted of PBMCs from blood, taken roughly 12 days after vaccination. This receptor was obtained from a man between 50 and 59 years old who received an inactivated influenza vaccine. The chain couples TRBV4-1 to TRBJ2-3; 9 bases agree with TRBD2. CDR3 coding DNA: TGCGCCAGCAGCCAAGCGTCTAGCGGGATCACAGATACGCAGTATTTT. It translates to CASSQASSGITDTQYF.